This T cell receptor beta chain was profiled in a study of cytomegalovirus exposure and HLA in healthy donors. As for this clone: Its specificity is unknown.

The PCR used 60 Vbeta and 13 Jbeta primers. Clones were read by immunoSEQ multiplex PCR, and TCRdb kept only the in-frame ones, dropping some. Of under 150,000 clones listed, around a tenth are singletons. Study-level points and caveats: Roughly uniform depth of sequencing across donors was assumed in presence/absence analyses. In a later analysis, CMV-associated beta chains were mostly HLA-associated, it appeared.

This clonotype was obtained from a male donor in good health and CMV-seronegative. Specimen: PBMCs.

The CDR3 bases are TGTGCCAGCAGTGTGGTGACAGGGGTAACTGAAGCTTTCTTT. Translating it yields CASSVVTGVTEAFF. V is TRBV6-1 and J is TRBJ1-1; 8 nucleotides line up with TRBD1. The CDR3 extends over 14 amino acids. Looked up from germline, CDR1 is MNHNS and CDR2 is SASEGT. V was clipped by 4 bases and J by 5 bases; unmatched bases: 6.